A selection of T cell receptor beta chains follows, all from one sample in a study of CD8 T cells in Susac syndrome. TCRdb reanalysed the immunoSEQ multiplex PCR reads using MiXCR and keeps one entry per CDR3 protein. The table shows a few hundred thousand distinct CDR3 sequences, with approximately 85% occurring only once. The sample was CD8+ T cells from PBMCs. These receptors were obtained from a human donor with multiple sclerosis. CDR3s include the opening cysteine and the closing phenylalanine or tryptophan. The order of the fields is V gene, clone size, J gene, D gene, CDR3 protein, CDR3 DNA. A D gene is named only where the DNA matches it firmly. Where a row states a size, it is once, few, many or the class of an expanded clone; other rows omit it.

TRBV7-9	NA	TRBJ1-4	NA	CASSRSLGRDEKLFF	TGTGCCAGCAGCCGAAGTCTGGGGCGCGATGAAAAACTGTTTTTT
TRBV3-1	NA	TRBJ2-2	NA	CASSQDSEGGTGELFF	TGTGCCAGCAGCCAAGATTCGGAGGGTGGCACCGGGGAGCTGTTTTTT
TRBV9	NA	TRBJ2-7	TRBD1	CASSASGGDSYEQYF	TGTGCCAGCAGCGCCTCAGGGGGCGATTCCTACGAGCAGTACTTC
TRBV2	NA	TRBJ2-3	NA	CASSDNEDTQYF	TGTGCCAGCAGTGACAATGAAGATACGCAGTATTTT
TRBV30	NA	TRBJ2-1	TRBD2	CAWSVGVAGGLDEQFF	TGTGCCTGGAGTGTTGGTGTGGCGGGAGGTTTGGATGAGCAGTTCTTC
TRBV29-1	NA	TRBJ2-5	NA	CSVPRPREETQYF	TGCAGCGTCCCTCGGCCGAGGGAAGAGACCCAGTACTTC
TRBV6-5	NA	TRBJ1-5	NA	CASSYGANNQPQHF	TGTGCCAGCAGCTACGGGGCTAACAATCAGCCCCAGCATTTT
TRBV14	NA	TRBJ2-7	NA	CASSQELGLYEQYF	TGTGCCAGCAGCCAAGAGCTGGGACTCTACGAGCAGTACTTC
TRBV2	NA	TRBJ2-7	NA	CASDDRYEQYF	TGTGCCAGCGATGACCGATACGAGCAGTACTTC
TRBV7-9	once	TRBJ1-1	NA	CASSLAGSIAEAFF	TGTGCCAGCAGCTTAGCCGGGTCGATCGCTGAAGCTTTCTTT
TRBV4-1	few	TRBJ1-3	NA	CASSQIFSGNTIYF	TGCGCCAGCAGCCAAATTTTCTCTGGAAACACCATATATTTT
TRBV29-1	NA	TRBJ2-3	NA	CSVGRLVVTDTQYF	TGCAGCGTTGGGAGGCTAGTAGTCACAGATACGCAGTATTTT
TRBV12-5	NA	TRBJ2-2	NA	CASGLPLGGELFF	TGTGCTAGTGGTTTACCCCTTGGCGGGGAGCTGTTTTTT
TRBV27	few	TRBJ2-7	TRBD2	CASSSRTSGRVEQYF	TGTGCCAGCAGCTCCAGGACTAGCGGGAGAGTCGAGCAGTACTTC
TRBV9	NA	TRBJ2-1	TRBD2	CASRAGEENEQFF	TGTGCCAGCAGGGCGGGAGAGGAAAATGAGCAGTTCTTC